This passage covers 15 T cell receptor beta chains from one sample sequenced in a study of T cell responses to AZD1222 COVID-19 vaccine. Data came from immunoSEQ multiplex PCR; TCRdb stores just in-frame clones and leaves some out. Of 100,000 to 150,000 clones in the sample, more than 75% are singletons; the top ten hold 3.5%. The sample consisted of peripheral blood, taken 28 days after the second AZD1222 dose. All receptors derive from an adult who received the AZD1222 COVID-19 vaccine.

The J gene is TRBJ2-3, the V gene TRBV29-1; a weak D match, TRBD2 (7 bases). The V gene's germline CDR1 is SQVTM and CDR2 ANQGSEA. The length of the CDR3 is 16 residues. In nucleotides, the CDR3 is TGCACTTTAGGGGGGGCTGGAGATCGGGGCACAGATACGCAGTATTTT. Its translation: CTLGGAGDRGTDTQYF.

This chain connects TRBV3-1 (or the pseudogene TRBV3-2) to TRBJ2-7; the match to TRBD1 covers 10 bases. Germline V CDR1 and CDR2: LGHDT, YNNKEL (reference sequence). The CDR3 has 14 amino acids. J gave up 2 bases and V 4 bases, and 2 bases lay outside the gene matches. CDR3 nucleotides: TGTGCCAGCAGCCTCGGGACAGGGGCCTACGAGCAGTACTTC. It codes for CASSLGTGAYEQYF.

This chain's CDR3 is CASSATGTSVSYNEQFF. The CDR3 DNA follows: TGTGCCAGCAGCGCGACCGGGACTAGCGTCTCCTACAATGAGCAGTTCTTC. V is TRBV9 and J is TRBJ2-1, with TRBD2 identical over 10 bases. Trimming cost V 3 bases and J 0 bases; bases outside gene matches: 6. Germline assignment: CDR1 SGDLS and CDR2 YYNGEE. The CDR3 is 17 residues long.

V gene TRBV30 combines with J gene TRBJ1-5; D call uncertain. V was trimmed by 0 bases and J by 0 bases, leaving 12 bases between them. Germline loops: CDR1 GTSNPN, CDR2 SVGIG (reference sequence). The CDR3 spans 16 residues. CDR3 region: CAWSVNSLYSNQPQHF. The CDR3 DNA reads TGTGCCTGGAGTGTAAACAGCCTTTATAGCAATCAGCCCCAGCATTTT.

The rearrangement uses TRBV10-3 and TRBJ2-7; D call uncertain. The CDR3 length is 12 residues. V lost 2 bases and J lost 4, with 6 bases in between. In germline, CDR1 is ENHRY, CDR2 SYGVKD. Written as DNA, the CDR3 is TGTGCCATCAGTGAGGGTGGATACGAGCAGTACTTC. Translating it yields CAISEGGYEQYF.

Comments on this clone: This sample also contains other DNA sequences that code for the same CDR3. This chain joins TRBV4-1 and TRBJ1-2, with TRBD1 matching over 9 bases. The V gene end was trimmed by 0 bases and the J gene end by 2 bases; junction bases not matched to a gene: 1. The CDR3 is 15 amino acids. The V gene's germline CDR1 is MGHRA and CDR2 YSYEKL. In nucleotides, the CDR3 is TGCGCCAGCAGCCAAGAACAGGGGGCCAACTATGGCTACACCTTC. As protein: CASSQEQGANYGYTF.

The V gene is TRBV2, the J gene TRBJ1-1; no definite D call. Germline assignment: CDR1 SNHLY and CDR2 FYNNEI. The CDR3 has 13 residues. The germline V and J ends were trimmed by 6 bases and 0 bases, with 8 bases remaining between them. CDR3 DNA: TGTGCCAGCAGGCCCGAGGTGAACACTGAAGCTTTCTTT. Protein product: CASRPEVNTEAFF.

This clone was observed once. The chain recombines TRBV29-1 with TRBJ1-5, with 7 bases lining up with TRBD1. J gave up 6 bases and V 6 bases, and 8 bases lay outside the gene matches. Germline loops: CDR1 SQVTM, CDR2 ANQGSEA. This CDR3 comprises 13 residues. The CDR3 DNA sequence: TGCAGCGTGGAAACAGGGGAGGGTCAGCCCCAGCATTTT. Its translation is CSVETGEGQPQHF.

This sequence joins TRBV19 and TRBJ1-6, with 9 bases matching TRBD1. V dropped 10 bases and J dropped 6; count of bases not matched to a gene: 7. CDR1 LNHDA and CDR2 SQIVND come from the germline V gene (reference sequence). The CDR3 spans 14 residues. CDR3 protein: CATGTGRANSPLHF. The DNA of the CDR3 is TGTGCCACCGGGACAGGGAGGGCTAATTCACCCCTCCACTTT.

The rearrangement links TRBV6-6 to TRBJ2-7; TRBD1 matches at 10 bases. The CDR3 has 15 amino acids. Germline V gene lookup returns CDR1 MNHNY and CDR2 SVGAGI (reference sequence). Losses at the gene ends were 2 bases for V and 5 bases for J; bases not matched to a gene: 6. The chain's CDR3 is CASSYGTGDVDEQYF. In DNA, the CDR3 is TGTGCCAGCAGTTACGGGACAGGGGATGTCGACGAGCAGTACTTC.

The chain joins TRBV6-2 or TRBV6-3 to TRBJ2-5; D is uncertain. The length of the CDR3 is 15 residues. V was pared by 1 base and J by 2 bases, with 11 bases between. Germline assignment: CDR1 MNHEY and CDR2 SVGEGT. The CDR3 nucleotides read TGTGCCAGCAGTTACTTCCTGGGCAGGCAAGAGACCCAGTACTTC. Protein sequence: CASSYFLGRQETQYF.

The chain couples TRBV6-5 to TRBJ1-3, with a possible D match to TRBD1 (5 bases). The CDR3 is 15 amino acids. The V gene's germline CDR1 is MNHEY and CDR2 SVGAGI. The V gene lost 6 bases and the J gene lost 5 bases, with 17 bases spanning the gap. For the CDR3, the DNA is TGTGCCAGCAGGGGGGGTCCCGACGGGAGAAACACCATATATTTT. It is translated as CASRGGPDGRNTIYF.

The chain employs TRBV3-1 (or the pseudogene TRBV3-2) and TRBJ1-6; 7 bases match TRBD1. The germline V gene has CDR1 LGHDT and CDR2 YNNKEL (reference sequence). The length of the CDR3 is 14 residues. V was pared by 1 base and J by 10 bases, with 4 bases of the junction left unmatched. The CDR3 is CASSQVQGTSPLHF. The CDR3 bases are TGTGCCAGCAGCCAAGTACAGGGGACATCACCCCTCCACTTT.

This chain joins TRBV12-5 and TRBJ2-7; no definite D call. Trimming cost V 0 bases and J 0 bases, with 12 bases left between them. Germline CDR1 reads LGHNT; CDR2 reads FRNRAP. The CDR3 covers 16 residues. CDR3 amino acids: CASGLVLGGNSYEQYF. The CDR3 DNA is TGTGCTAGTGGTTTGGTACTCGGTGGCAACTCCTACGAGCAGTACTTC.

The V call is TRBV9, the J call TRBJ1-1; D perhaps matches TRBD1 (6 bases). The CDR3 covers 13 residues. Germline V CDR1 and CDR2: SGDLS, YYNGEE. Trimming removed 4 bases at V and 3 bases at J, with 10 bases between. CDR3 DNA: TGTGCCAGCAGCCATGGGGGGCACACTGAAGCTTTCTTT. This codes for CASSHGGHTEAFF.